The rows below give T cell receptor beta chains drawn from one sample of a study of tumor and adjacent non-tumor tissue in lung cancer. TCRdb called the multiplex PCR reads again in MiXCR, with one record for every CDR3 protein. The sample carries about 75,000 distinct CDR3 sequences, about two thirds recorded once. Input material: distant non-tumor lung tissue. The receptors derive from a woman in her 50s with non-small cell lung cancer. Both conserved end residues are part of each CDR3. D genes are given only for firm matches. The listing skips clone size in some rows; elsewhere it reads once, few, many or a size class.

NA	TRBV4-2	TRBJ2-7	NA	TGTGTCAGCAGCCAAGAGATTAGTCACGGCGAGCAATACTTC	CVSSQEISHGEQYF
NA	TRBV11-2	TRBJ2-5	medium-sized	TGTGCCAGCAGCTTAGAGGCCCCGGGATCCAAAGGGACCCAGTACTTC	CASSLEAPGSKGTQYF
NA	TRBV6-2/TRBV6-3	TRBJ1-5	NA	TGTGTCAGTAGCCCCACCCAAGGGGGGTACACTCAGCCCCAGCTTTTT	CVSSPTQGGYTQPQLF
NA	TRBV6-6	TRBJ1-2	once	TGTGCCAGCAGTTACTCGCCGCAGGGGACTCTTGGCTACATCTTC	CASSYSPQGTLGYIF
TRBD2	TRBV4-3	TRBJ2-3	few	TGCACCAGCAGCCAAGTTGGTAGCGGGACTACAGATACGCAGTATTTT	CTSSQVGSGTTDTQYF
NA	TRBV4-2	TRBJ1-2	NA	TGTACCAGCAGCCAACACATCTATGGCTACAACTTC	CTSSQHIYGYNF
NA	TRBV29-1	TRBJ2-6	NA	TGCAGCGTTGAAACAGCTGTGGGGGCCAAGGTCCTAACTTTC	CSVETAVGAKVLTF
NA	TRBV28	TRBJ2-7	few	TGTGCCAGCAGTCCGCGTTCGGGAGAGGTTGACGAGCAGTACTTC	CASSPRSGEVDEQYF
TRBD1	TRBV20-1	TRBJ2-2	NA	TGCAATGCTGGAGCAGGGGGCAACACCGGGGAGCTGTTTTTT	CNAGAGGNTGELFF
NA	TRBV20-1	TRBJ2-2	NA	TGCAGAGCGACACAGGGTTCCGGGGAGCTGTTTTTT	CRATQGSGELFF
NA	TRBV20-1	TRBJ2-2	many	TGCAGTGCTTACCGTTATGAATCCGGGGAGCTGTTTTTT	CSAYRYESGELFF
NA	TRBV7-3	TRBJ2-1	few	TGTGCCAGCAGCCCATGTCCCCGGGATAATGAGCAGTTCTTC	CASSPCPRDNEQFF
NA	TRBV11-2	TRBJ2-5	NA	TGTACCAGCAGCTTTGGGGAGGCGAAGACCCAGTACTTC	CTSSFGEAKTQYF
NA	TRBV29-1	TRBJ2-1	NA	TGCAGCGTTGAAGGAGGATCTCCAGCATCCTACAATGAGCAGTTCTTC	CSVEGGSPASYNEQFF
TRBD1	TRBV11-2	TRBJ2-7	once	TGTGCCAGCAGCTTGGGGACAGACCGAACCTACGAGCAGTACTTC	CASSLGTDRTYEQYF
NA	TRBV28	TRBJ2-2	NA	TGTGCCAGCAGTTTTCGCGCTTGGGTAGCGGCTTTTAAGAGGGACACCGGGGAGCTGTTTTTT	CASSFRAWVAAFKRDTGELFF
NA	TRBV2	TRBJ2-7	few	TGTGCCAGCACCACTAACCCCAGGGCTACCCACGAGCAGTACTTC	CASTTNPRATHEQYF
TRBD2	TRBV4-2	TRBJ2-1	few	TGTGCCAGCAGCGACGCGGGAGGGCCGAGCGATGAGCAGTTCTTC	CASSDAGGPSDEQFF
NA	TRBV14	TRBJ2-7	few	TGTGCCAGCAGCCAAACGGGAATCCGCTACGAGCAGTACTTC	CASSQTGIRYEQYF
NA	TRBV11-2	TRBJ2-2	NA	TGTGCCAGCACCTTAGACCCGGAGTGGAGCCTACAGAACACCGGGGAACTGTTTTTT	CASTLDPEWSLQNTGELFF
TRBD1	TRBV4-3	TRBJ2-7	many	TGCGCCAGCAGCCAGACGACAGGGGGTTTCTACGAGCAGTACTTC	CASSQTTGGFYEQYF
TRBD2	TRBV25-1	TRBJ2-1	NA	TGTGCCAGCAGTGAAATGGGGCGGGAGGCTCACAATGAGCAGTTCTTC	CASSEMGREAHNEQFF
TRBD1	TRBV7-9	TRBJ1-4	few	TGTGCCAGCAGCTTAGAGACCGGGACAGATGAAAAACTGTTTTTT	CASSLETGTDEKLFF
TRBD1	TRBV20-1	TRBJ2-5	NA	TGCAGTGTCAATACCGGGACAGGAAACGTGTGGCACGCGGAGACCCAGTACTTC	CSVNTGTGNVWHAETQYF
TRBD1	TRBV10-3	TRBJ1-2	many	TGTGCCATCAGAGGGACAGGGGGCGGTGGCTACACCTTC	CAIRGTGGGGYTF
NA	TRBV11-1	TRBJ1-1	few	TGTGTCAGCAGCTTGAAGGAGTTGAGCACTGAAGCTTCCTTT	CVSSLKELSTEASF
TRBD2	TRBV4-3	TRBJ2-1	NA	TGCGCCAGAAGCCAAGATCCGGGGACTAGCGGCCTCATGGAGCAGTTCTTC	CARSQDPGTSGLMEQFF
TRBD1	TRBV6-5	TRBJ2-1	many	TGTGCCAGCAGTTCAGACCCGGGACAGGGCAATGAGCAGTTCTTC	CASSSDPGQGNEQFF
NA	TRBV6-5	TRBJ1-1	many	TGTGCCAGCAGTTACGGTACTGAAGCTTTCTTT	CASSYGTEAFF
TRBD2	TRBV20-1	TRBJ2-1	NA	TGCAGTGATACCTCGGGGGGGACTAGCGGGAGCCAGATCTTC	CSDTSGGTSGSQIF
NA	TRBV7-8	TRBJ2-1	NA	TGTGCCAGCAGCTTTCCCGAGCCTAGCCGGGAGTTAATCCCCTACAATGAGCAGTTCTTC	CASSFPEPSRELIPYNEQFF
NA	TRBV6-1	TRBJ1-2	many	TGTGCCAGCTCCGGGATACATCATGGCTACACCTTC	CASSGIHHGYTF
NA	TRBV11-2	TRBJ2-7	NA	TGTACCAGCAGTTTAGCCGCGGGACGCACGGGGCCCTACAAGCAGTACTTC	CTSSLAAGRTGPYKQYF
TRBD2	TRBV6-2/TRBV6-3	TRBJ2-1	NA	TGTGCCAGCAGTTACGTTAGCGGGAGGCCAAACTCCTACAATGAGCAGTTCTTC	CASSYVSGRPNSYNEQFF
NA	TRBV20-1	TRBJ1-1	NA	TGCAGTGCTAGACGCCTAGCTGACACTGAAGCTCTCTTT	CSARRLADTEALF
NA	TRBV20-1	TRBJ2-7	NA	TGCAATGCTAGTCGAGAAGGCACGGGCTACGACCAGTACTTC	CNASREGTGYDQYF
NA	TRBV6-5	TRBJ1-1	many	TGTGCCAGCAGTTACCGGGAATACACTGAAGCTTTCTTT	CASSYREYTEAFF
NA	TRBV29-1	TRBJ2-2	medium-sized	TGCAGCGTTTTAGGCCAGGGGCGGACCGGGGAGCTGTTTTTT	CSVLGQGRTGELFF
NA	TRBV20-1	TRBJ2-7	NA	TGCAGTATTAGCCGAGAAGGCACGGACTACGAGCAGTACTTC	CSISREGTDYEQYF
NA	TRBV20-1	TRBJ1-2	many	TGCAGTGCTAGCGCCTTAGGCAGTCGAGTGGATGGCTACACCTTC	CSASALGSRVDGYTF
TRBD1	TRBV6-2/TRBV6-3	TRBJ1-2	once	TGTGCCAGCAGCCGCGGACAGGGGCACGATAACTACACCTTC	CASSRGQGHDNYTF
TRBD2	TRBV11-3	TRBJ2-1	once	TGTGCCAACAGCATAGTGGGAGGGGAGAGTGAGCAGTTCTTC	CANSIVGGESEQFF
NA	TRBV11-2	TRBJ2-3	NA	TGTGCCAGCAGCTTGGGGCCCTCCGGTATGCAGTATTTT	CASSLGPSGMQYF
NA	TRBV28	TRBJ2-6	NA	TGTGCCAGCAGTTCAATATGCCCTGGGGCCAACATCCTGACTTTC	CASSSICPGANILTF
TRBD1	TRBV20-1	TRBJ2-6	NA	TGCAGTGCTAACGGACAGGACCTGAACTCTGAGGCCGACGTCCTGACTTTC	CSANGQDLNSEADVLTF
NA	TRBV4-1	TRBJ2-1	many	TGCGCCAGCAGCCAAGAGCAGGTCTCCTACAATGAGCAGTTCTTC	CASSQEQVSYNEQFF
NA	TRBV11-1	TRBJ2-3	once	TGTGGCGGCTGCTTGGGGAGTTCGGGGGTGAATACACAGTATTTT	CGGCLGSSGVNTQYF
NA	TRBV10-3	TRBJ2-1	NA	TGTGCCATCAGTGAGTCCACAGCGCTCTTATACAATGAGCAGCTCTTC	CAISESTALLYNEQLF
TRBD1	TRBV20-1	TRBJ1-6	NA	TGCAGTGCTAGAACCGGGACAGCCCATTGGCCCATCCACTTT	CSARTGTAHWPIHF
TRBD1	TRBV14	TRBJ2-5	many	TGTGCCAGCAGCCAGGGACAGGGCCTCGAGACCCAGTACTTC	CASSQGQGLETQYF